This T cell receptor (beta chain) was observed in a study of T cell responses to AZD1222 COVID-19 vaccine (dated by TCRdb to about 2021). About the full investigation: AZD1222 recipients given second doses at about 4 weeks or at about 12 weeks were pooled, since spike-specific TCR depth and breadth were not found to differ between the two schedules. A total of approximately 230 trial participants underwent TCR sequencing, of whom 207 received two doses of AZD1222 and around 25 received two doses of the MenACWY control vaccine. Enrollment into the trials was organized by age into subgroups of 18-55, 56-69 and 70-plus years, and those subgroups contained approximately 160, 26 and 62 TCR-sequenced participants, respectively.

The time point label here, explained by the study, means: baseline before first vaccination. Vaccinee samples were obtained from the UK trials COV001 and COV002, which included a single-blind randomized controlled phase 2/3 trial of AZD1222 (ChAdOx1 nCoV-19) in healthy adults. For TCRbeta chain sequencing, PBMC samples from trial participants were taken at day 0 and at day 28 after the second dose. Points on this clone: Its binding antigen is unknown. It has no much larger one-base neighbor in the sample; base qualities were not kept.

The CDR1 and CDR2 encoded by the germline V gene (reference sequence) are LNHDA and SQIVND. Relative to germline, V is 5 bases shorter and J is 5 bases shorter, with 9 bases between their ends. The CDR3 covers 12 residues, taking in both the cysteine and the phenylalanine. The only DNA kept is the CDR3, 36 bases in frame from the first base. The CDR3 regions of human TCRbeta chains were analyzed by immunosequencing. The original methods were these. TCRs in the repertoires were matched against a reference library of SARS-CoV-2-specific TCRs that had been generated with the MIRA antigen-specificity platform. Breadth was defined as the fraction of unique TCRs that were SARS-CoV-2-associated, and depth was defined as the fraction of total T cells that were SARS-CoV-2-associated. Using the MIRA data, every spike-specific TCR was mapped to the spike region that the TCR reacted to and assigned to either a CD4 or a CD8 class. Log10-transformed breadth and depth values were compared by one-way ANOVA with Sidak's multiple comparisons tests. The immuneACCESS repertoire file appears here via TCRdb, limited to in-frame rearrangements. These files lack a portion of the clones; in checked studies, under half of the deficit traces to unresolved V genes, and the cause of the others is not known. That table supplies the V and J calls and clone size; D and trimming were determined from the DNA. The sample table holds fewer than 150,000 clones, of which 80% to 95% were seen once. The ten largest clonotypes hold 2.5% to 4% of the sample.

Points the paper makes about the study in general: Because no samples from the day 14 peak response were available, repertoires could be characterized only after the peak T cell response. A significant rise in spike-specific TCR breadth and depth was observed after two AZD1222 doses relative to day 0 and relative to MenACWY recipients. Conclusions about previously exposed vaccinees are limited because only five to seven AZD1222 recipients were SARS-CoV-2 seropositive at baseline. CD4 TCRs associated with the vaccine covered the entire spike protein, and the dominant responses were in regions 160-218 and 743-854. The 56-69-year group was small, and its depth increase did not reach significance, likely because of low power. Nearly half of unique spike-specific TCRs reportedly recognized epitopes outside regions mutated in the B.1.351 and B.1.1.7 variants. Most participants were white British and females outnumbered males, and the authors suggested that clonal diversity may have been underestimated.

This sample comprised peripheral blood, obtained on day 0 of AZD1222 vaccination. The rearranged chain carries TRBV19 and TRBJ1-1; the D region possibly corresponds to TRBD1 (5 bases align). The clonotype comes from an adult in good health. The CDR3 has the sequence CASSDWGTEAFF. The DNA sequence follows: TGTGCCAGTAGTGACTGGGGGACTGAAGCTTTCTTT.